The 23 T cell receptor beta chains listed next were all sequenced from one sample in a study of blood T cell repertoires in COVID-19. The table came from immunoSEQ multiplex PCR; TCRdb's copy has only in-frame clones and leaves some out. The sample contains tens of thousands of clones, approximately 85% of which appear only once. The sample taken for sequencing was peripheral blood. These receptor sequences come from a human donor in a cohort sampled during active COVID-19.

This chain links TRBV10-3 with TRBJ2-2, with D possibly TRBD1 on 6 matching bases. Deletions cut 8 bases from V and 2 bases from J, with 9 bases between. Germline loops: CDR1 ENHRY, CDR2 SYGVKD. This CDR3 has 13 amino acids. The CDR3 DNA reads TGTGCCATCTCAGGGGTAAACACCGGGGAGCTGTTTTTT. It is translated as CAISGVNTGELFF.

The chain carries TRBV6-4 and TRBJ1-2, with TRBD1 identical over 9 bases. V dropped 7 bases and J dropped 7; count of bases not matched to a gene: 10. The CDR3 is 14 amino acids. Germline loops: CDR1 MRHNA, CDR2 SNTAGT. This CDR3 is CASTPSGQGGGYTF. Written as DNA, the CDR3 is TGTGCCAGCACCCCCTCGGGACAGGGCGGTGGCTACACCTTC.

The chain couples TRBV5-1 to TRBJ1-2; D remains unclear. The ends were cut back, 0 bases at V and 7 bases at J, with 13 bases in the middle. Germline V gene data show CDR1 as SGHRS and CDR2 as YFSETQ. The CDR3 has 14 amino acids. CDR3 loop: CASSLGAGERGYTF. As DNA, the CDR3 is TGCGCCAGCAGCTTGGGAGCGGGAGAGCGTGGCTACACCTTC.

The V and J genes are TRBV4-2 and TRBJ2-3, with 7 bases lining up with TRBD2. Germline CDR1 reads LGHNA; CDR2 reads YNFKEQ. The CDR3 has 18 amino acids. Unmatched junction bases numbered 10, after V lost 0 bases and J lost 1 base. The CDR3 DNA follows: TGTGCCAGCAGCCAAGATCCTCTGAGGCTAGCGGGCACAGATACGCAGTATTTT. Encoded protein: CASSQDPLRLAGTDTQYF.

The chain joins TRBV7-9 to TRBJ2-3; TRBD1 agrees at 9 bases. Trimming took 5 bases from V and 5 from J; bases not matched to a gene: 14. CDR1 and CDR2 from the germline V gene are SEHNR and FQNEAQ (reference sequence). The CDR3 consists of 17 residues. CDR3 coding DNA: TGTGCCAGCAGCCCCTACGGGGGACAGGGTATAAAAGATACGCAGTATTTT. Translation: CASSPYGGQGIKDTQYF.

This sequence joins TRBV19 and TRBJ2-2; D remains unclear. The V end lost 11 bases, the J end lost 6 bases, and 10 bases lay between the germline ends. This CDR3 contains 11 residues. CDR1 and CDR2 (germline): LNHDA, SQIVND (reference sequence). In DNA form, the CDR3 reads TGTGCCGGCGGCCCTGCCGGGGAGCTGTTTTTT. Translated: CAGGPAGELFF. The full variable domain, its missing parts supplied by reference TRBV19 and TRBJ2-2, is DGGITQSPKYLFRKEGQNVTLSCEQNLNHDAMYWYRQDPGQGLRLIYYSQIVNDFQKGDIAEGYSVSREKKESFPLTVTSAQKNPTAFYLCAGGPAGELFFGEGSRLTVL.

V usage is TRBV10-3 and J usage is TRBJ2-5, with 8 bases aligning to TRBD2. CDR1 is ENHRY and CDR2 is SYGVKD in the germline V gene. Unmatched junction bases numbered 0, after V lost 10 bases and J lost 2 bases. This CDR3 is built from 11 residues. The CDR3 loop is CASGGQETQYF. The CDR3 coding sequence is TGTGCCAGCGGGGGGCAAGAGACCCAGTACTTC.

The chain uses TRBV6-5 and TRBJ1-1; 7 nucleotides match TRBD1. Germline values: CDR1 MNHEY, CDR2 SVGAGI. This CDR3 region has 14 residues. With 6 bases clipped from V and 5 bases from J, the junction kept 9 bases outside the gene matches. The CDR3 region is CASSRTQGRTEAFF. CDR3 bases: TGTGCCAGCAGCCGAACACAGGGGAGAACTGAAGCTTTCTTT.

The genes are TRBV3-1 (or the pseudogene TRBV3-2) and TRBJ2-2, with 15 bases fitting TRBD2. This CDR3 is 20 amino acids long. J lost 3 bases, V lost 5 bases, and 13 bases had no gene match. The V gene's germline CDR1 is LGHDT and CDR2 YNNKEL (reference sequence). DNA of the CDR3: TGTGCCAGCAGCAGAGGGAAGGGACTAGCGGGAGGATCGGACACCGGGGAGCTGTTTTTT. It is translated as CASSRGKGLAGGSDTGELFF.

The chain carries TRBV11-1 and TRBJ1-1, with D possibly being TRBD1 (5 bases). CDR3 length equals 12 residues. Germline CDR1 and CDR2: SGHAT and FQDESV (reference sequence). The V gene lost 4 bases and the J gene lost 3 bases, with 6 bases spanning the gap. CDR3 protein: CASSYRHTEAFF. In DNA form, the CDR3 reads TGTGCCAGCAGCTACAGGCACACTGAAGCTTTCTTT.

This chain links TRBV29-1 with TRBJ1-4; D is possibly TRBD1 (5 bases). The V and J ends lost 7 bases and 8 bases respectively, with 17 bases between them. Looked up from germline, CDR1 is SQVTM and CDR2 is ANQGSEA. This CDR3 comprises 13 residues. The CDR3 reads CSASGGGNEKLFF. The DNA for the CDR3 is TGCAGCGCTTCGGGGGGGGGTAACGAAAAACTGTTTTTT.

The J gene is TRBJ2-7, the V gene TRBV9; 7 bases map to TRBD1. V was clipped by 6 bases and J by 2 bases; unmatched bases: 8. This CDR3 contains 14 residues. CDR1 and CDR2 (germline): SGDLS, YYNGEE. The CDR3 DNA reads TGTGCCAGCAACCAGGGACAGCAAACCTACGAGCAGTACTTC. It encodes CASNQGQQTYEQYF.

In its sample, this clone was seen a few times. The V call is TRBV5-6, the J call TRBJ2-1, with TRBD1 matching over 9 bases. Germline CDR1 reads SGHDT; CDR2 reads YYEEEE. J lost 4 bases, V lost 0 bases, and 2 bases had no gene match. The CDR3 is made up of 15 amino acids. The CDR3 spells CASSLDRGRYNEQFF. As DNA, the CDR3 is TGTGCCAGCAGCTTGGACAGGGGGCGATACAATGAGCAGTTCTTC.

The CDR3: CASSLRGDREKDYGYTF. CDR3 in DNA: TGTGCCAGCAGTTTACGAGGGGACAGGGAAAAGGACTATGGCTACACCTTC. The chain couples TRBV27 to TRBJ1-2, with 9 bases fitting TRBD1. The CDR3 is 17 residues long. Per germline, CDR1 MNHEY and CDR2 SMNVEV (reference sequence). Trimming removed 2 bases from V and 3 bases from J; junction bases left unmatched: 10.

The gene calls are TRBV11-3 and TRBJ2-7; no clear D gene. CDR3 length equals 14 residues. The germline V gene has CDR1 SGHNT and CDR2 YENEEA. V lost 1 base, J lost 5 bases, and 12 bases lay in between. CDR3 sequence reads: CASSLGRSSDEQYF. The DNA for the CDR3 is TGTGCCAGCAGCTTAGGCCGGTCCAGCGACGAGCAGTACTTC.

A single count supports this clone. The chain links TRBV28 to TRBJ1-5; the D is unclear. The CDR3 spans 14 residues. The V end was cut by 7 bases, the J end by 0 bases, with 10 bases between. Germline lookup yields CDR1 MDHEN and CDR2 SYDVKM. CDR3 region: CASMMGGSNQPQHF. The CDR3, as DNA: TGTGCCAGCATGATGGGAGGTAGCAATCAGCCCCAGCATTTT.

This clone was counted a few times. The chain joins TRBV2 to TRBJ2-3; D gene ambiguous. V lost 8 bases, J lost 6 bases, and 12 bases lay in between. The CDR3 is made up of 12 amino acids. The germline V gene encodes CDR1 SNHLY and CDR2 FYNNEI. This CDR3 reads CASFSSTDTQYF. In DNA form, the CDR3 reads TGTGCCAGCTTTAGCAGTACGGATACGCAGTATTTT.

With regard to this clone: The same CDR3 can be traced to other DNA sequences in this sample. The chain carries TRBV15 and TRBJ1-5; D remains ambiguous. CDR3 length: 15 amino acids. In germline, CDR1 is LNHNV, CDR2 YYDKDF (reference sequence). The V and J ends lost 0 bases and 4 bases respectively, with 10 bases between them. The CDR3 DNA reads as TGTGCCACCAGCAGAGACCCGGGAGGGAATCAGCCCCAGCATTTT. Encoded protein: CATSRDPGGNQPQHF.

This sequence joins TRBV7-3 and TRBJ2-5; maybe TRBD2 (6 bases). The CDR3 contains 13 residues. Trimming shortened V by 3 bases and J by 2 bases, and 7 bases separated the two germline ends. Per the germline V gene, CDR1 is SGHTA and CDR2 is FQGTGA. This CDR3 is CASSFRGQETQYF. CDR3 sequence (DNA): TGTGCCAGCAGCTTTCGGGGGCAAGAGACCCAGTACTTC.

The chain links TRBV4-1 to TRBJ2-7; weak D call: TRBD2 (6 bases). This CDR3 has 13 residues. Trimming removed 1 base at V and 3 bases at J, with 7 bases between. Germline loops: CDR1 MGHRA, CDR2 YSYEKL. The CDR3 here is CASSQGRDYEQYF. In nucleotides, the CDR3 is TGCGCCAGCAGCCAAGGGAGGGACTACGAGCAGTACTTC.

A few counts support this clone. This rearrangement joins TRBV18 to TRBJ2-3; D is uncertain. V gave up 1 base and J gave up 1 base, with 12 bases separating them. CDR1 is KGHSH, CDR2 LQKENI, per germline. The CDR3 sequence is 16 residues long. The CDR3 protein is CASSPLAAEGTDTQYF. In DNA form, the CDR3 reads TGTGCCAGCTCACCACTGGCGGCCGAAGGCACAGATACGCAGTATTTT.

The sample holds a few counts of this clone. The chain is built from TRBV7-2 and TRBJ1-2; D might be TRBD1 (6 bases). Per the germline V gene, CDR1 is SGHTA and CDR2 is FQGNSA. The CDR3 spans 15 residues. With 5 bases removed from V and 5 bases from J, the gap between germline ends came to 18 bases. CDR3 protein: CASSHRPPGDYGYTF. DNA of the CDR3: TGTGCCAGCAGCCATCGGCCGCCAGGGGATTATGGCTACACCTTC.

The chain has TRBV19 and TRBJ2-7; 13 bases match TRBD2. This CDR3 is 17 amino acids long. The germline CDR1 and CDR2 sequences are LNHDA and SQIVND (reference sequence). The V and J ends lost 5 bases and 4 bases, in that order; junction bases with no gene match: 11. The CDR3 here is CASSSFRTSGSRYEQYF. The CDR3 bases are TGTGCCAGTAGTTCGTTTCGGACTAGCGGGAGTCGATACGAGCAGTACTTC.